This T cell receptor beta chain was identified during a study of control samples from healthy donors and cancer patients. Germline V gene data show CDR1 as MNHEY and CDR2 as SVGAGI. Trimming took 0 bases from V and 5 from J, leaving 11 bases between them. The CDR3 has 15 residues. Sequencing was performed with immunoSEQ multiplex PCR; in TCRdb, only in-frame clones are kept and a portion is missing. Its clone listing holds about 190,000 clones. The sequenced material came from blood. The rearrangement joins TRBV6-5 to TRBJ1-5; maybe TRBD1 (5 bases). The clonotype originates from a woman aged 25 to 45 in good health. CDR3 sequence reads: CASSYSGVSYQPQHF. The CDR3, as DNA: TGTGCCAGCAGTTACTCAGGGGTTTCTTATCAGCCCCAGCATTTT.